Below, 4 T cell receptor beta chains from the same sample are listed, as sequenced in a study of T cells after yellow fever vaccination. MiXCR was run by TCRdb on the 5' RACE reads, yielding one entry per CDR3 protein. In the table there are under 150,000 distinct CDR3 sequences, 7.7% of which are singletons. Specimen: CD4+ T cells sorted from PBMCs, collected 5 days after the yellow fever booster vaccination. The receptors were gathered from a man aged 25-40 years who received the YFV17D yellow fever vaccine.

This clonotype was counted between two and nine times. V is TRBV7-9 and J is TRBJ1-5, with D uncertain. Trimming stripped 1 base from V and 7 bases from J, with 8 bases between. Germline CDR1 and CDR2: SEHNR and FQNEAQ (reference sequence). The CDR3 is 13 amino acids. The CDR3 region has the DNA TGTGCCAGCAGCTTAGGGAGTGGCCAGCCCCAGCATTTT. Encoded protein: CASSLGSGQPQHF.

Many counts were recorded for this clonotype. This rearrangement joins TRBV20-1 to TRBJ1-1, with D unclear. The CDR3 is made up of 11 amino acids. V was pared by 3 bases and J by 11 bases, with 13 bases between. The V gene's germline CDR1 is DFQATT and CDR2 SNEGSKA (reference sequence). The CDR3 coding sequence is TGCAGTGCTAGCGCGGGCCGGGAGGCTTTCTTT. Amino acids: CSASAGREAFF.

This clonotype was picked up many times. The chain couples TRBV5-5 to TRBJ2-3; TRBD2 is a possible D gene (5 bases). The CDR3 consists of 14 residues. The ends were cut back, 3 bases at V and 0 bases at J, with 8 bases in the middle. Germline V gives CDR1 SGHKS, CDR2 YYEKEE (reference sequence). This CDR3 is CASSSAVSTDTQYF. The DNA for the CDR3 is TGTGCCAGCAGCTCAGCGGTTAGCACAGATACGCAGTATTTT.

This clonotype was seen ten or more times. In DNA, the CDR3 is TGCAGTGCTAGAGCGGGGTTAAGAAGCGGGAGGAGTTCCTACGAGCAGTACTTC. Protein sequence: CSARAGLRSGRSSYEQYF. V gene TRBV20-1 combines with J gene TRBJ2-7, with 9 positions matching TRBD2. This CDR3 has 18 residues. V shed 1 base and J 1 base; nucleotides not matched to a gene: 14. The germline gives CDR1 DFQATT, CDR2 SNEGSKA (reference sequence).